Presented here are 20 T cell receptor beta chains from one specimen sequenced in a study of blood T cell repertoires in COVID-19. The repertoire was sequenced with immunoSEQ multiplex PCR; TCRdb's copy has only in-frame clones and lacks some. The sample shows roughly 130,000 clones, around 84% of them seen only once. The sequenced sample consisted of peripheral blood. These receptors all come from a man in his thirties or forties with COVID-19, enrolled during active disease.

The chain couples TRBV30 to TRBJ1-1; TRBD1 agrees at 7 bases. The V gene end was trimmed by 6 bases and the J gene end by 3 bases; junction bases not matched to a gene: 4. This CDR3 spans 12 amino acids. Per the germline V gene, CDR1 is GTSNPN and CDR2 is SVGIG (reference sequence). CDR3 sequence (DNA): TGTGCCTGTTTACAGGGGTACACTGAAGCTTTCTTT. Its protein product is CACLQGYTEAFF.

This clone turned up a few times. The chain couples TRBV28 to TRBJ2-2; a possible D gene is TRBD1 (6 bases). Trimming stripped 5 bases from V and 4 bases from J, with 14 bases between. The CDR3 extends over 15 amino acids. The germline V gene has CDR1 MDHEN and CDR2 SYDVKM. CDR3 sequence: CASSPRTVGTGELFF. CDR3 sequence (DNA): TGTGCCAGCAGTCCGAGGACAGTAGGCACCGGGGAGCTGTTTTTT.

The chain is built from TRBV5-4 and TRBJ2-3; D is unclear. Germline V gene data show CDR1 as SGHNT and CDR2 as YYREEE (reference sequence). The CDR3 length is 15 residues. Trimming stripped 7 bases from V and 3 bases from J, with 18 bases between. The CDR3 DNA sequence: TGTGCCAGCCGAGACCGAGCAGGTGTGACAGATACGCAGTATTTT. Translating it yields CASRDRAGVTDTQYF.

The V and J genes are TRBV6-6 and TRBJ2-7; 9 bases fit TRBD1. Germline V gives CDR1 MNHNY, CDR2 SVGAGI (reference sequence). This CDR3 is built from 14 residues. V lost 4 bases and J lost 6; bases outside the gene matches: 7. The CDR3 protein is CASSLGQGHGEQYF. The CDR3 DNA sequence: TGTGCCAGCAGTTTAGGACAGGGGCACGGCGAGCAGTACTTC.

The chain's CDR3 is CASGTGNQPQHF. CDR3 nucleotides: TGTGCCAGCGGGACAGGGAATCAGCCCCAGCATTTT. V gene TRBV2 combines with J gene TRBJ1-5; 9 bases are a match to TRBD1. The CDR3 is 12 residues long. Germline V lookup: CDR1 SNHLY, CDR2 FYNNEI. V lost 8 bases and J lost 4; bases outside the gene matches: 0.

CDR3 region: CASSPRGSATEAFF. CDR3 nucleotides: TGCGCCAGCAGTCCCAGGGGGTCGGCAACTGAAGCTTTCTTT. V is TRBV10-1 and J is TRBJ1-1, with 7 bases fitting TRBD1. The CDR3 spans 14 residues. CDR1 and CDR2 (germline): WNHNN, SYGVQD (reference sequence). The V segment lost 5 bases and the J segment 5 bases; nucleotides outside the gene matches: 8.

V is TRBV6-5 and J is TRBJ2-7; D remains ambiguous. This CDR3 contains 13 residues. Per the germline V gene, CDR1 is MNHEY and CDR2 is SVGAGI. The V gene lost 7 bases and the J gene lost 7 bases, with 17 bases spanning the gap. Here the CDR3 reads CASKVSRVGEQYF. DNA for the CDR3: TGTGCCAGCAAGGTCTCTCGGGTTGGGGAGCAGTACTTC.

The chain joins TRBV5-1 to TRBJ2-1; 11 nucleotides align to TRBD2. The CDR3 sequence is 18 residues long. The germline V gene has CDR1 SGHRS and CDR2 YFSETQ. The V and J ends lost 4 bases and 0 bases, in that order; junction bases with no gene match: 9. This CDR3 reads CASSAGTSGTSSYNEQFF. DNA for the CDR3: TGCGCCAGCAGCGCCGGGACTAGCGGAACTTCCTCCTACAATGAGCAGTTCTTC.

This chain joins TRBV7-2 and TRBJ1-4, with D possibly being TRBD1 (5 bases). The ends were cut back, 5 bases at V and 8 bases at J, with 12 bases in the middle. This CDR3 has 13 residues. Germline V gene data show CDR1 as SGHTA and CDR2 as FQGNSA. CDR3 loop: CASSRGGEEKLFF. CDR3 nucleotide sequence: TGTGCCAGCAGCCGCGGAGGGGAGGAAAAACTGTTTTTT.

V gene TRBV10-1 combines with J gene TRBJ1-2; the D is unclear. This CDR3 comprises 13 residues. The germline V gene encodes CDR1 WNHNN and CDR2 SYGVQD (reference sequence). V was cut by 0 bases and J by 6 bases, with 8 bases left in between. CDR3 sequence: CASSESIGDGYTF. DNA of the CDR3: TGCGCCAGCAGTGAGTCGATCGGGGATGGCTACACCTTC.

V is TRBV7-9 and J is TRBJ1-1; 10 nucleotides match TRBD1. Trimming took 2 bases from V and 3 from J; bases not matched to a gene: 3. The CDR3 loop spans 15 amino acids. The germline V gene encodes CDR1 SEHNR and CDR2 FQNEAQ (reference sequence). CDR3 bases: TGTGCCAGCAGCTTATTAGGGACAGGGGACACTGAAGCTTTCTTT. This codes for CASSLLGTGDTEAFF.

This chain joins TRBV3-1 (or the pseudogene TRBV3-2) and TRBJ1-2; D uncertain. Germline V gene lookup returns CDR1 LGHDT and CDR2 YNNKEL (reference sequence). V lost 1 base, J lost 2 bases, and 11 bases lay in between. This CDR3 region has 15 residues. CDR3 in amino acids: CASSQVHTWNYGYTF. The CDR3 nucleotides read TGTGCCAGCAGCCAAGTTCACACCTGGAACTATGGCTACACCTTC.

The chain couples TRBV2 to TRBJ2-7; 12 bases map to TRBD2. The CDR3 consists of 15 residues. The ends lost 6 bases at V and 5 bases at J; junction bases unmatched: 8. CDR1 and CDR2 (germline): SNHLY, FYNNEI. CDR3 sequence reads: CASSRTSGISHEQYF. CDR3 bases: TGTGCCAGCAGCCGGACTAGCGGGATATCTCACGAGCAGTACTTC. The full variable domain, rest sourced from reference TRBV2 and TRBJ2-7, is EPEVTQTPSHQVTQMGQEVILRCVPISNHLYFYWYRQILGQKVEFLVSFYNNEISEKSEIFDDQFSVERPDGSNFTLKIRSTKLEDSAMYFCASSRTSGISHEQYFGPGTRLTVT.

This clone was recorded once. The chain recombines TRBV9 with TRBJ1-4; D is possibly TRBD1 (5 bases). CDR3 length: 15 residues. CDR1 SGDLS and CDR2 YYNGEE come from the germline V gene. V lost 4 bases and J 1 base, leaving 11 bases between the germline ends. The CDR3 sequence is CASSSGGLTNEKLFF. For the CDR3, the DNA is TGTGCCAGCAGCTCCGGGGGTTTAACTAATGAAAAACTGTTTTTT.

This rearrangement joins TRBV2 to TRBJ1-6; 9 nucleotides align to TRBD1. After removal of 5 bases from V and 5 bases from J, the junction contained 1 base not matched to a gene. CDR3 length equals 14 residues. Germline loops: CDR1 SNHLY, CDR2 FYNNEI. The CDR3 protein is CASSRDRDNSPLHF. In nucleotides, the CDR3 is TGTGCCAGCAGTCGGGACAGGGATAATTCACCCCTCCACTTT.

The chain employs TRBV7-8 and TRBJ1-5, with a weak D call TRBD1 (6 bases). Trimming shortened V by 1 base and J by 5 bases, and 12 bases separated the two germline ends. CDR3 size: 15 residues. Germline V CDR1 and CDR2: SGHVS, FQNEAQ. The CDR3 reads CASSLEAQGHQPQHF. The CDR3 coding sequence is TGTGCCAGCAGCTTAGAGGCACAGGGCCATCAGCCCCAGCATTTT.

The chain employs TRBV29-1 and TRBJ1-3; no clear D gene. This CDR3 is 14 amino acids long. V was shortened by 4 bases and J by 0 bases, with 10 bases between the two germline ends. Germline loops: CDR1 SQVTM, CDR2 ANQGSEA. In DNA, the CDR3 is TGCAGCGTTGCGGGGAGTAGCTCTGGAAACACCATATATTTT. It codes for CSVAGSSSGNTIYF. Full variable domain (missing parts from reference TRBV29-1 and TRBJ1-3): SAVISQKPSRDICQRGTSLTIQCQVDSQVTMMFWYRQQPGQSLTLIATANQGSEATYESGFVIDKFPISRPNLTFSTLTVSNMSPEDSSIYLCSVAGSSSGNTIYFGEGSWLTVV.

The chain carries TRBV9 and TRBJ1-4; 8 nucleotides line up with TRBD1. V lost 4 bases and J lost 6; bases outside the gene matches: 2. This CDR3 spans 13 amino acids. Germline V CDR1 and CDR2: SGDLS, YYNGEE. This CDR3 reads CASSQGADEKLFF. The DNA for the CDR3 is TGTGCCAGCAGCCAGGGGGCTGATGAAAAACTGTTTTTT.

This chain's CDR3 is CASSVGTDQETQYF. The CDR3 DNA reads as TGTGCCAGCAGCGTCGGGACAGACCAAGAGACCCAGTACTTC. This sequence joins TRBV9 and TRBJ2-5; 7 positions agree with TRBD1. Trimming removed 2 bases from V and 0 bases from J; junction bases left unmatched: 1. Germline V lookup: CDR1 SGDLS, CDR2 YYNGEE. The CDR3 is 14 residues long. Filled out from reference TRBV9 and TRBJ2-5, the complete variable domain reads DSGVTQTPKHLITATGQRVTLRCSPRSGDLSVYWYQQSLDQGLQFLIQYYNGEERAKGNILERFSAQQFPDLHSELNLSSLELGDSALYFCASSVGTDQETQYFGPGTRLLVL.

Concerning this clone: In the same sample, other DNA sequences code for this CDR3. The chain employs TRBV7-2 and TRBJ2-5, with a possible D match to TRBD2 (6 bases). This CDR3 comprises 14 residues. Germline lookup yields CDR1 SGHTA and CDR2 FQGNSA. Trimming shortened V by 2 bases and J by 1 base, and 8 bases separated the two germline ends. The CDR3 here is CASSLSRGQETQYF. Written as DNA, the CDR3 is TGTGCCAGCAGCTTATCGCGGGGCCAAGAGACCCAGTACTTC.